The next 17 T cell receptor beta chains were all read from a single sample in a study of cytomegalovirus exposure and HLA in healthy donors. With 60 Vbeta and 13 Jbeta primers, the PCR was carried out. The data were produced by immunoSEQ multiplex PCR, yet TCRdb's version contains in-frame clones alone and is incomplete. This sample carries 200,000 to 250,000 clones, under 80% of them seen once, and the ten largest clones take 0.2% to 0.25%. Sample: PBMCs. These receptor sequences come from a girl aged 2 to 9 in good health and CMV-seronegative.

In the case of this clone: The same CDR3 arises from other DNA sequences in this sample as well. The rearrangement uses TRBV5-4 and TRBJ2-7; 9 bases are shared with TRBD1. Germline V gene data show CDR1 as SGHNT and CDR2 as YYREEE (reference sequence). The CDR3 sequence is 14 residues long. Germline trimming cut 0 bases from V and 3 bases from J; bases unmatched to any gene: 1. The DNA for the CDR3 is TGTGCCAGCAGCTTGGACAGGGGGCGCTACGAGCAGTACTTC. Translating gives CASSLDRGRYEQYF.

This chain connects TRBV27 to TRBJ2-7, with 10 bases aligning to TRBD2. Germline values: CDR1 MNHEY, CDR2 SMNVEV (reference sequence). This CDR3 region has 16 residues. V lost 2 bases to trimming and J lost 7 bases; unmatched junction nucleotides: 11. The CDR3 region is CASSLKAGGPAGEQYF. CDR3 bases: TGTGCCAGCAGTTTAAAAGCGGGAGGGCCCGCGGGGGAGCAGTACTTC.

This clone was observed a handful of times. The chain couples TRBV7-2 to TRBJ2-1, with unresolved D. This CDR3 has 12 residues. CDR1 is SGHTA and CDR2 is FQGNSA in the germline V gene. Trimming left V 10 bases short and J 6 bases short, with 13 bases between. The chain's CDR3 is CAITEWSNEQFF. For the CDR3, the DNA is TGTGCCATCACGGAGTGGAGCAATGAGCAGTTCTTC.

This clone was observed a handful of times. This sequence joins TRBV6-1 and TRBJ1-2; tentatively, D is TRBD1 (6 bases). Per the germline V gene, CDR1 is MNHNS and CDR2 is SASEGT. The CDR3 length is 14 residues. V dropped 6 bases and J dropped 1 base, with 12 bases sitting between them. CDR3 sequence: CASRGAPRNYGYTF. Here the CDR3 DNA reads TGTGCCAGCAGGGGGGCACCTCGTAACTATGGCTACACCTTC.

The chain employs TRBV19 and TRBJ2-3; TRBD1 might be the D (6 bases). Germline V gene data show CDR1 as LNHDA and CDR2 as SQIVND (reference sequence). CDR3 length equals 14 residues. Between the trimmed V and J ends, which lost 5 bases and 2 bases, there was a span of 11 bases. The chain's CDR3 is CASSRQAFTDTQYF. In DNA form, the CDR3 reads TGTGCCAGTAGTCGACAGGCCTTCACAGATACGCAGTATTTT.

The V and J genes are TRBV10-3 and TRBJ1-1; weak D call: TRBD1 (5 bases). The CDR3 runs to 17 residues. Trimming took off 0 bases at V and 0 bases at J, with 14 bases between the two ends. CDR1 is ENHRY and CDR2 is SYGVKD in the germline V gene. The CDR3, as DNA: TGTGCCATCAGTGAGTCGGGGGAGGCGGCCATGAACACTGAAGCTTTCTTT. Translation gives CAISESGEAAMNTEAFF.

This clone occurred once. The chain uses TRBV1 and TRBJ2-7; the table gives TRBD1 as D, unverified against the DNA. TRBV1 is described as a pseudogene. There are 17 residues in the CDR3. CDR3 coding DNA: TGCACCAGCAGCCAAGGGCCCATCCCAGGGGTACCCTACGAGCAGTACTTC. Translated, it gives CTSSQGPIPGVPYEQYF.

This chain's CDR3 is CAPDTEAFF. CDR3 DNA: TGCGCCCCAGACACTGAAGCTTTCTTT. This chain links TRBV10-2 with TRBJ1-1; D call uncertain. Germline V lookup: CDR1 WSHSY, CDR2 SAAADI. This CDR3 spans 9 amino acids. The ends were cut back, 11 bases at V and 3 bases at J, with 4 bases in the middle.

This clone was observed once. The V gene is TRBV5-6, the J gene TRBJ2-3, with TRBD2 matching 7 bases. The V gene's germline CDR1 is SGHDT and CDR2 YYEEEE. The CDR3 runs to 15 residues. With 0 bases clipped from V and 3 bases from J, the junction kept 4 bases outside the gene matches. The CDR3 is CASSLDAGVTDTQYF. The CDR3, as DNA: TGTGCCAGCAGCTTGGATGCGGGAGTGACAGATACGCAGTATTTT. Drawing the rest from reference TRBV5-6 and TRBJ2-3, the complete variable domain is DAGVTQSPTHLIKTRGQQVTLRCSPKSGHDTVSWYQQALGQGPQFIFQYYEEEERQRGNFPDRFSGHQFPNYSSELNVNALLLGDSALYLCASSLDAGVTDTQYFGPGTRLTVL.

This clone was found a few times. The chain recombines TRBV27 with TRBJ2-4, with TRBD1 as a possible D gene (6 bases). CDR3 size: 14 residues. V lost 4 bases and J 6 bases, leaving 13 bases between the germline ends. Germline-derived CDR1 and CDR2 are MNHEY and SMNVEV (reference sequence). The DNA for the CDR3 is TGTGCCAGCAGTTGGGACCGGGACATAAACATTCAGTACTTC. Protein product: CASSWDRDINIQYF.

The CDR3 DNA reads as TGTGCCAGCAGTGCCAGCGGGATGTACAATGAGCAGTTCTTC. Its translation: CASSASGMYNEQFF. The chain uses TRBV6-1 and TRBJ2-1; TRBD2 aligns across 7 bases. Trimming cost V 4 bases and J 4 bases; bases outside gene matches: 4. The CDR3 loop spans 14 amino acids. Germline CDR1 and CDR2: MNHNS and SASEGT.

The CDR3 nucleotides read TGTGCCAGCAGCTCCCTAGACAGCAATGAGCAGTTCTTC. Translation gives CASSSLDSNEQFF. The chain has TRBV7-9 and TRBJ2-1; maybe TRBD1 (5 bases). Germline values: CDR1 SEHNR, CDR2 FQNEAQ (reference sequence). This CDR3 region has 13 residues. The V gene lost 4 bases and the J gene lost 6 bases, with 10 bases spanning the gap.

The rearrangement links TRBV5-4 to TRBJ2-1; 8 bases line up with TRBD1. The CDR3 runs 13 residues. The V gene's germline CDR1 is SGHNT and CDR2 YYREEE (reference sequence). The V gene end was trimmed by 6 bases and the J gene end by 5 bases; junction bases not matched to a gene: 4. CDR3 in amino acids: CASKRGQDNEQFF. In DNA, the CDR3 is TGTGCCAGCAAACGGGGACAGGACAATGAGCAGTTCTTC.

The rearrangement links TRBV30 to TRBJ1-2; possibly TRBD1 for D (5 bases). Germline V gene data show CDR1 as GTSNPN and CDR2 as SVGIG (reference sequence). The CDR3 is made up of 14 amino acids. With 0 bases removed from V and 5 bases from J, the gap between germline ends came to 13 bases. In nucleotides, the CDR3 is TGTGCCTGGAGTGTCTCGGCAGGGTCTTATGGCTACACCTTC. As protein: CAWSVSAGSYGYTF.

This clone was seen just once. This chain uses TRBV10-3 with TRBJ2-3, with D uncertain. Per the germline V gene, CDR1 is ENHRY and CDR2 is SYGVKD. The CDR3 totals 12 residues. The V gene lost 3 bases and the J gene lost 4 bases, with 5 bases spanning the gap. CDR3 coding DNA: TGTGCCATCAGTGATCGTTCAGATACGCAGTATTTT. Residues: CAISDRSDTQYF.

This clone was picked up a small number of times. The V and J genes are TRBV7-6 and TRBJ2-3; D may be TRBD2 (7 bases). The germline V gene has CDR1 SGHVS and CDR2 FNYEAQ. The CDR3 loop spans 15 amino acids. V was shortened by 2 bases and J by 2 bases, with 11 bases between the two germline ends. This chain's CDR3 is CASSLSGGITDTQYF. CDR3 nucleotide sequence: TGTGCCAGCAGCTTATCGGGGGGCATCACAGATACGCAGTATTTT.

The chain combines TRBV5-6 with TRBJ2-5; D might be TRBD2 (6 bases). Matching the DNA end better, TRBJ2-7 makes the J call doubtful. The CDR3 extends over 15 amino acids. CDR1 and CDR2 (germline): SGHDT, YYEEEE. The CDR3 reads CASSMGEASSYEQYF. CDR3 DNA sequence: TGTGCCAGCAGCATGGGGGAGGCCAGCTCCTACGAGCAGTACTTC.